The TCR beta chain under discussion was sequenced for a study of cytomegalovirus exposure and HLA in healthy donors. Remarks on this clone: No antigen is known for it.

PCR amplification relied on 60 Vbeta primers (plus 13 Jbeta primers). The table came from immunoSEQ multiplex PCR; TCRdb's copy has only in-frame clones and leaves some out. Of around 160,000 clones listed, about 73% were seen once; the top ten hold 2.5% to 3.5%. Points from the study as a whole: Based on reports, TCR beta sequences accurately predicted HLA-A and HLA-B alleles for most subjects. An assumption of roughly uniform sequencing depth across donors underlay the presence/absence analyses. In a later analysis, most CMV-associated TCR beta chains appeared HLA-restricted. With DRB1 most and HLA-C fewest, TCR association rates differed between HLA loci in a later analysis.

Germline V lookup: CDR1 GTSNPN, CDR2 SVGIG (reference sequence). Trimming took 0 bases from V and 4 from J, leaving 7 bases between them. The CDR3 contains 13 residues. This chain joins TRBV30 and TRBJ1-5, with D possibly being TRBD1 (6 bases). The clonotype was recovered from a middle-aged man in good health and CMV-seropositive. Sequencing used PBMCs. CDR3 sequence: CAWSVGANQPQHF. CDR3 nucleotide sequence: TGTGCCTGGAGTGTGGGGGCTAATCAGCCCCAGCATTTT.